This TCR beta chain was sequenced in a study of blood T cell repertoires in COVID-19. Background on the study: The United States, Italy and Spain supplied acute and convalescent COVID-19 samples. Nucleic acid was either cDNA or gDNA, and it came from T cells, B-cell-depleted T cells, or PBMCs.

TCRdb's table, derived via immunoSEQ multiplex PCR, lists solely in-frame clones and lacks some. Of over 35,000 clones in the sample, about four fifths were seen once. The trim removed 5 bases at V and 7 bases at J, leaving 9 bases unmatched. Germline V gene sequence: CDR1 SGHVS, CDR2 FQNEAQ. CDR3 length: 14 residues. This TCR came from a human donor with acute or convalescent COVID-19. The donor label of this sample is uncertain. Sequencing was carried out using peripheral blood. The rearrangement links TRBV7-8 to TRBJ2-7, with 9 bases fitting TRBD2. The CDR3 is CASSPLAGAGEQYF. DNA for the CDR3: TGTGCCAGCAGCCCCTTAGCGGGGGCGGGTGAGCAGTACTTC.